This entry features one T cell receptor beta chain sequence. The data were taken from a study of T-cell reconstitution after alpha-beta-depleted transplantation in children. V gave up 3 bases and J gave up 7 bases; unmatched junction bases: 10. Germline V lookup: CDR1 SGHTA, CDR2 FQGNSA. This CDR3 region has 16 residues. The library targeted TCRbeta and was prepared with unique molecular identifiers. Each CDR3 protein gets one entry after TCRdb re-called the PCR reads with MiXCR. This table has about 830,000 distinct CDR3 sequences, around 17% appearing once. The material was PBMCs, mostly from graft donor cells, obtained 360 days after TCRalphabeta/CD19-depleted stem cell transplant. This chain joins TRBV7-2 and TRBJ2-1, with TRBD2 matching over 9 bases. The clonotype originates from a male patient younger than 18 who had a stem cell transplant for acute lymphoblastic leukemia, so the T cells may come from the graft donor. In nucleotides, the CDR3 is TGTGCCAGCAGCTTGTCTTCTAGCGGGACCTGGAATGAGCAGTTCTTC. It encodes CASSLSSSGTWNEQFF.